A single sample gave rise to the 10 T cell receptor beta chains below, sequenced in a study of CD8+ T cells in alopecia areata. As the sequencing template, cDNA was produced by extracting RNA and reverse transcribing it. TCRdb's table, derived via immunoSEQ multiplex PCR, lists solely in-frame clones and lacks some. The table shows more than 95,000 clones, with approximately 59% occurring only once. As for treatment: oral pan-JAK inhibitor, 5-10 mg twice daily. The specimen was CD8+ T cells sorted from blood, collected at week 4, from a patient treated with tofacitinib. All receptors come from a human donor with alopecia areata.

This clone has just a few counts. The chain combines TRBV30 with TRBJ2-3, with D possibly being TRBD1 or TRBD2 (7 bases each). The V gene's germline CDR1 is GTSNPN and CDR2 SVGIG (reference sequence). The CDR3 totals 16 residues. Trimming stripped 0 bases from V and 0 bases from J, with 13 bases between. The CDR3 protein is CAWSVWQGGSTDTQYF. The CDR3 DNA reads TGTGCCTGGAGTGTTTGGCAGGGGGGGAGCACAGATACGCAGTATTTT.

The CDR3 coding sequence is TGTGCCAGCAGGGGGGTCGACCAAGAGACCCAGTACTTC. Translating it yields CASRGVDQETQYF. The J gene is TRBJ2-5, the V gene TRBV6-5; perhaps D is TRBD1 or TRBD2 (5 bases each). The CDR3 totals 13 residues. Trimming stripped 6 bases from V and 0 bases from J, with 8 bases between. Germline loops: CDR1 MNHEY, CDR2 SVGAGI.

The chain has TRBV30 and TRBJ2-3; 10 bases align to TRBD1. V lost 0 bases to trimming and J lost 4 bases; unmatched junction nucleotides: 10. The CDR3 sequence is 17 residues long. The germline gives CDR1 GTSNPN, CDR2 SVGIG (reference sequence). CDR3 sequence reads: CAWSVHLGTGVPDTQYF. The CDR3 coding sequence is TGTGCCTGGAGTGTACATCTAGGGACAGGGGTCCCAGATACGCAGTATTTT.

The chain recombines TRBV30 with TRBJ1-4, with D hard to call. The germline V gene has CDR1 GTSNPN and CDR2 SVGIG (reference sequence). V shed 2 bases and J shed 2 bases, with 9 bases lying between them. The CDR3 loop spans 14 amino acids. The CDR3 protein is CAWSSEHTNEKLFF. The CDR3 region has the DNA TGTGCCTGGAGTTCTGAACACACTAATGAAAAACTGTTTTTT.

V usage is TRBV30 and J usage is TRBJ2-1, with TRBD2 matching over 8 bases. V was pared by 4 bases and J by 3 bases, with 5 bases of the junction left unmatched. The germline V gene encodes CDR1 GTSNPN and CDR2 SVGIG (reference sequence). This CDR3 comprises 14 residues. As DNA, the CDR3 is TGTGCCTGGACCGGGGGGGCGCACTACAATGAGCAGTTCTTC. Protein product: CAWTGGAHYNEQFF.

Only a few counts were recorded for this clone. The V call is TRBV25-1, the J call TRBJ2-7; D uncertain. Germline CDR1 MGHDK, CDR2 SYGVNS. V lost 2 bases to trimming and J lost 6 bases, with 5 bases between them. This CDR3 is built from 11 residues. In nucleotides, the CDR3 is TGTGCCAGCAGTGAACTTTCCGAGCAGTACTTC. Encoded protein: CASSELSEQYF.

The V call is TRBV29-1, the J call TRBJ2-2; either TRBD1 or TRBD2 may fit D (6 bases each). V was shortened by 3 bases and J by 6 bases, with 8 bases between the two germline ends. The germline CDR1 and CDR2 sequences are SQVTM and ANQGSEA. CDR3 length: 12 amino acids. The CDR3 spells CSVEEGAGELFF. The DNA for the CDR3 is TGCAGCGTTGAGGAGGGGGCCGGGGAGCTGTTTTTT.

This clone was observed a handful of times. This chain connects TRBV25-1 to TRBJ1-1, with D unclear. The germline V gene encodes CDR1 MGHDK and CDR2 SYGVNS. The CDR3 runs to 14 residues. V was shortened by 6 bases and J by 4 bases, with 15 bases between the two germline ends. This CDR3 is CASSSLSVITEAFF. The CDR3 nucleotides are TGTGCCAGCAGCAGCCTATCGGTAATCACTGAAGCTTTCTTT.

The rearrangement uses TRBV30 and TRBJ1-2; a possible D gene is TRBD1 (6 bases). The germline V gene encodes CDR1 GTSNPN and CDR2 SVGIG (reference sequence). The CDR3 loop spans 13 amino acids. The ends were cut back, 4 bases at V and 6 bases at J, with 15 bases in the middle. The CDR3 nucleotides read TGTGCCTGGAATAATGGCGGGGGCGATGGCTACACCTTC. Protein product: CAWNNGGGDGYTF.

The rearrangement joins TRBV13 to TRBJ2-7; D is uncertain. V dropped 3 bases and J dropped 7 bases, with 13 bases sitting between them. The CDR3 has 13 amino acids. Germline V CDR1 and CDR2: PRHDT, FYEKMQ (reference sequence). This CDR3 reads CASSLLTRREQYF. In DNA form, the CDR3 reads TGTGCCAGCAGCTTGCTCACGAGGCGAGAGCAGTACTTC. The full variable domain, completed using reference TRBV13 and TRBJ2-7, is AAGVIQSPRHLIKEKRETATLKCYPIPRHDTVYWYQQGPGQDPQFLISFYEKMQSDKGSIPDRFSAQQFSDYHSELNMSSLELGDSALYFCASSLLTRREQYFGPGTRLTVT.